Sequencing of this TCR beta chain was carried out in a study of vaccination and CD4 T cells after COVID-19. Study in general: Convalescent patients, a few in number, were sampled at day 14 and days 161 to 241 post-vaccination. Study-level points and caveats: Although the median of SARS-CoV-2-reactive clonotypes rose from around 21 to 38, the change was not significant.

The CDR3 spans 13 residues. The germline gives CDR1 MNHNS, CDR2 SASEGT. As concerns this clonotype: Antigen unknown. The junction differs from germline at one of its ends, possibly a read error.

The time point was: late sampling 161 to 241 days after vaccination in a few convalescent patients. Treatment here: roughly 10-day PBMC culture with coronavirus spike peptide pools or control peptides (ViraFEST assay). Oncomine TCR Beta short-read sequencing was applied to DNA from cultured CD4+ T cells. One entry per CDR3 protein results from TCRdb running MiXCR on the PCR reads. The sample lists over 15,000 distinct CDR3 sequences; 44% were seen once. The origin of this receptor is a human donor who had recovered from COVID-19. The material was CD4+ T cells from blood, cultured in vitro, obtained about 7 months after SARS-CoV-2 vaccination. The chain carries TRBV6-1 and TRBJ2-7, with 9 positions matching TRBD1. As DNA, the CDR3 is TGCCCCCCCAGGACAGGGGTTTACAACGAGCAGTACTTC. It encodes CPPRTGVYNEQYF.